One sample yielded the 15 T cell receptor beta chains listed below, sequenced in a study of OX40 agonist ivuxolimab in advanced cancers. The table came from immunoSEQ multiplex PCR; TCRdb's copy has only in-frame clones and leaves some out. The profile shows about 19,000 clones, around four fifths of them singletons. The sample here was CD4+ or CD8+ T cells sorted from blood, taken in a trial of the OX40 agonist ivuxolimab. The source of these receptors is an adult with an advanced solid tumor such as melanoma, head and neck, liver or kidney cancer.

This clone was counted between two and nine times. This chain joins TRBV27 and TRBJ2-2, with D unclear. The CDR3 covers 15 residues. Trimming left V 1 base short and J 1 base short, with 7 bases between. Germline V gene data show CDR1 as MNHEY and CDR2 as SMNVEV (reference sequence). Written as DNA, the CDR3 is TGTGCCAGCAGTTTATACAAGATGAACACCGGGGAGCTGTTTTTT. This encodes CASSLYKMNTGELFF.

CDR3 residues: CASSLNYGYTF. In nucleotides, the CDR3 is TGTGCCAGCAGTTTAAACTATGGCTACACCTTC. The chain combines TRBV28 with TRBJ1-2; D unresolved. Germline lookup yields CDR1 MDHEN and CDR2 SYDVKM. Trimming left V 2 bases short and J 2 bases short, with 0 bases between. This CDR3 spans 11 amino acids.

The gene calls are TRBV5-1 and TRBJ2-7; either TRBD1 or TRBD2 may fit D (7 bases each). The CDR3 consists of 15 residues. Germline CDR1 SGHRS, CDR2 YFSETQ. With 0 bases removed from V and 3 bases from J, the gap between germline ends came to 13 bases. The CDR3 protein is CASSLVQGRDYEQYF. CDR3 DNA sequence: TGCGCCAGCAGCTTGGTACAGGGGAGGGACTACGAGCAGTACTTC.

The chain carries TRBV28 and TRBJ2-7; 12 bases map to TRBD1. This CDR3 is built from 14 residues. The V and J ends lost 4 bases and 7 bases, in that order; junction bases with no gene match: 5. CDR1 is MDHEN, CDR2 SYDVKM, per germline. CDR3 sequence reads: CASSSGTGGREQYF. The CDR3 nucleotides read TGTGCCAGCAGTTCCGGGACAGGGGGCAGGGAGCAGTACTTC. Full variable domain (rest looked up from reference TRBV28 and TRBJ2-7): DVKVTQSSRYLVKRTGEKVFLECVQDMDHENMFWYRQDPGLGLRLIYFSYDVKMKEKGDIPEGYSVSREKKERFSLILESASTNQTSMYLCASSSGTGGREQYFGPGTRLTVT.

The rearrangement uses TRBV30 and TRBJ1-2, with no clear D. CDR1 and CDR2 from the germline V gene are GTSNPN and SVGIG (reference sequence). The CDR3 consists of 15 residues. V lost 0 bases and J 0 bases, leaving 11 bases between the germline ends. CDR3 coding DNA: TGTGCCTGGAGTGTTTTTAGCTACTCTAACTATGGCTACACCTTC. Residues: CAWSVFSYSNYGYTF.

The chain uses TRBV4-1 and TRBJ1-1; 10 nucleotides agree with TRBD1. The CDR3 totals 15 residues. Germline V gene sequence: CDR1 MGHRA, CDR2 YSYEKL. V gave up 3 bases and J gave up 5 bases; unmatched junction bases: 6. For the CDR3, the DNA is TGCGCCAGCAGCCAGACCGGACAGGGGGAGACTGAAGCTTTCTTT. This translates into CASSQTGQGETEAFF.

The J gene is TRBJ1-2, the V gene TRBV6-5; no reliable D call. The germline gives CDR1 MNHEY, CDR2 SVGAGI. V dropped 6 bases and J dropped 3 bases, with 11 bases sitting between them. The CDR3 extends over 13 amino acids. The CDR3 sequence: CASRLPGDYGYTF. In DNA form, the CDR3 reads TGTGCCAGCAGACTACCTGGAGACTATGGCTACACCTTC.

This clone came up a few times. At the DNA level, this CDR3 is encoded by other sequences in the same sample as well. The chain combines TRBV18 with TRBJ1-1; D not certain. Trimming took 1 base from V and 4 from J, leaving 7 bases between them. The CDR3 is 13 residues long. Germline-derived CDR1 and CDR2 are KGHSH and LQKENI. The CDR3 nucleotides are TGTGCCAGCTCACCACAGGGAGGCACTGAAGCTTTCTTT. It yields the protein CASSPQGGTEAFF.

V is TRBV7-9 and J is TRBJ2-1, with 11 bases matching TRBD2. Per germline, CDR1 SEHNR and CDR2 FQNEAQ (reference sequence). Unmatched junction bases numbered 6, after V lost 5 bases and J lost 0 bases. The CDR3 length is 17 residues. CDR3 DNA sequence: TGTGCCAGCAGCATCCCGACTAGCGGGACCTCCTACAATGAGCAGTTCTTC. Translation: CASSIPTSGTSYNEQFF.

The chain carries TRBV4-1 and TRBJ2-1; tentatively, D is TRBD1 (6 bases). The CDR3 length is 13 residues. The germline V gene has CDR1 MGHRA and CDR2 YSYEKL. Trimming removed 4 bases at V and 6 bases at J, with 10 bases between. CDR3 region: CASSPSQGNEQFF. The CDR3 DNA is TGCGCCAGCAGCCCATCACAGGGCAATGAGCAGTTCTTC.

The V gene is TRBV29-1, the J gene TRBJ1-3, with 8 bases that match TRBD1. Trimming cost V 6 bases and J 2 bases; bases outside gene matches: 9. The germline V gene encodes CDR1 SQVTM and CDR2 ANQGSEA. This CDR3 is built from 15 residues. The CDR3 sequence is CSVKDREGTGNTIYF. CDR3 bases: TGCAGCGTAAAGGACAGGGAAGGGACTGGAAACACCATATATTTT.

The rearrangement uses TRBV10-3 and TRBJ2-6, with D unclear. Germline V gene sequence: CDR1 ENHRY, CDR2 SYGVKD. With 4 bases removed from V and 5 bases from J, the gap between germline ends came to 21 bases. The CDR3 contains 18 residues. The CDR3 nucleotides are TGTGCCATCAGTGTTTCACCCTGTATACAAAGTCGGGCCAACGTCCTGACTTTC. This gives the protein CAISVSPCIQSRANVLTF.

This chain connects TRBV19 to TRBJ2-5; possibly TRBD1 for D (7 bases). Trimming removed 5 bases from V and 0 bases from J, with 16 bases in between. Per germline, CDR1 LNHDA and CDR2 SQIVND (reference sequence). CDR3 length: 16 amino acids. The CDR3 DNA follows: TGTGCCAGTAGTCCTATACGGGGGACAGACCAAGAGACCCAGTACTTC. It codes for CASSPIRGTDQETQYF.

This rearrangement joins TRBV19 to TRBJ2-7, with 7 bases that match TRBD1. CDR3 length: 14 residues. V was pared by 4 bases and J by 4 bases, with 7 bases of the junction left unmatched. Germline V gene data show CDR1 as LNHDA and CDR2 as SQIVND (reference sequence). CDR3 loop: CASSTTGLGYEQYF. The CDR3 DNA sequence: TGTGCCAGTAGTACGACAGGGCTTGGGTACGAGCAGTACTTC. Full variable domain (outside the CDR3, taken from reference TRBV19 and TRBJ2-7): DGGITQSPKYLFRKEGQNVTLSCEQNLNHDAMYWYRQDPGQGLRLIYYSQIVNDFQKGDIAEGYSVSREKKESFPLTVTSAQKNPTAFYLCASSTTGLGYEQYFGPGTRLTVT.

CDR3 sequence (DNA): TGCGCCAGCAGCCAGGGGGGACTAGCGGGAGGGCTAAACACCGGGGAGCTGTTTTTT. It is translated as CASSQGGLAGGLNTGELFF. The V gene is TRBV4-3, the J gene TRBJ2-2, with 16 bases matching TRBD2. Looked up from germline, CDR1 is LGHNA and CDR2 is YSLEER. V gave up 3 bases and J gave up 2 bases; unmatched junction bases: 6. This CDR3 spans 19 amino acids.